The TCR beta chain under discussion was sequenced for a study of blood T cell repertoires in COVID-19. For the study at large: The United States, Italy and Spain provided the acute and convalescent COVID-19 samples.

Produced via immunoSEQ multiplex PCR; TCRdb's table is partial and in-frame only. The repertoire holds 29,000 or so clones, with about four fifths as singletons. Trimming removed 0 bases from V and 4 bases from J, with 7 bases in between. Germline CDR1 SGHVS, CDR2 FQNEAQ. There are 13 residues in the CDR3. This receptor was identified in a man at least 80 years old with active COVID-19. This chain joins TRBV7-8 and TRBJ2-7, with D tentatively TRBD1 (5 bases). The specimen sequenced was peripheral blood. In nucleotides, the CDR3 is TGTGCCAGCAGCTTAGCGCAGGGTTACGAGCAGTACTTC. As protein: CASSLAQGYEQYF.